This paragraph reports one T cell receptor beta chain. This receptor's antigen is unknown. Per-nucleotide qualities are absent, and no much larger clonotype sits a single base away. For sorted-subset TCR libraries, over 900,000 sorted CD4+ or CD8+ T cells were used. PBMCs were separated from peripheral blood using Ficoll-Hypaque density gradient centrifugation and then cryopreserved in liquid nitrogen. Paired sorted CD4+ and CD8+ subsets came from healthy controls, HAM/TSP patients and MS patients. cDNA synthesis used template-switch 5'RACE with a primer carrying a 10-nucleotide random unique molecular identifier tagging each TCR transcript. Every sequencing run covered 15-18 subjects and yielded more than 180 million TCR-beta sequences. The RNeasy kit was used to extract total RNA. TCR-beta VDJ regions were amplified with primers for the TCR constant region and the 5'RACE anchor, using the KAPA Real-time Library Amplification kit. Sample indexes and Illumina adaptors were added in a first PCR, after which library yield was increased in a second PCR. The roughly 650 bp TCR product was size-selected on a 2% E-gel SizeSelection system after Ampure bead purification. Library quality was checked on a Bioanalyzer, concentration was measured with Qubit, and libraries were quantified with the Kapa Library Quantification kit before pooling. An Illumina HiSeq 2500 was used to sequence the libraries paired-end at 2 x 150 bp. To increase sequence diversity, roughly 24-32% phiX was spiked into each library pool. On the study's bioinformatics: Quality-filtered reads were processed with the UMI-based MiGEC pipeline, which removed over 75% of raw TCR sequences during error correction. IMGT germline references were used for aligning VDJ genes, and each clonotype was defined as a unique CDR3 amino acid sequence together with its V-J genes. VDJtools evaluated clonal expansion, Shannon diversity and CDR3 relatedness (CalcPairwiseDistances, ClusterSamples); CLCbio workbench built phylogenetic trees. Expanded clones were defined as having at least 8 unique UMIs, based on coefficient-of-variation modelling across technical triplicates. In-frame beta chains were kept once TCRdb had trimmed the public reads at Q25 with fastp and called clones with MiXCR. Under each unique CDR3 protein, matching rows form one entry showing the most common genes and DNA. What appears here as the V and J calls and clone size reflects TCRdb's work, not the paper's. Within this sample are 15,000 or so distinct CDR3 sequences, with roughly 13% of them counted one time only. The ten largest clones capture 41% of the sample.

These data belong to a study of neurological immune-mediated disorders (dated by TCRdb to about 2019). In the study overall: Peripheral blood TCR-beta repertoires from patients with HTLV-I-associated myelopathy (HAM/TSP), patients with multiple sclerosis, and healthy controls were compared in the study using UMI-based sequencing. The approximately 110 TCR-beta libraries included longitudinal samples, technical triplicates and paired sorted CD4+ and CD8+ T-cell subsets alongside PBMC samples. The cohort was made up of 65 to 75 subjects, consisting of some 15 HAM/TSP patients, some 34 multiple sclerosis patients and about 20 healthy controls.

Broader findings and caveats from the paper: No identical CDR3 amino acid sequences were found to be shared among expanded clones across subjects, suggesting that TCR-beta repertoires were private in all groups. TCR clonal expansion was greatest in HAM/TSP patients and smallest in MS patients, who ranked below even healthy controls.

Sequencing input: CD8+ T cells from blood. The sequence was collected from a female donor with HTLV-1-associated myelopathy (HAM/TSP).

The nucleotide sequence reads TGCGCCAGCAGCCAAAGACCAGCCTCGGGTCAGCCCCAGCATTTT. Its translation reads: CASSQRPASGQPQHF. This sequence uses TRBV4-1 and TRBJ1-5, with the D gene uncertain. CDR1 MGHRA and CDR2 YSYEKL are derived from the germline V gene. Trimming takes 2 bases from V and 6 bases from J, and the germline ends sit 14 bases apart. The CDR3 numbers 15 residues from cysteine through phenylalanine. Solely the CDR3 DNA is kept, with 45 bases framed from the first base.